A single T cell receptor (beta chain) is shown here with its context. This sample was taken from a study of response to subunit inactivated influenza vaccine. Germline assignment: CDR1 SNHLY and CDR2 FYNNEI. The V segment lost 3 bases and the J segment 3 bases; nucleotides outside the gene matches: 6. The CDR3 loop spans 16 amino acids. Each CDR3 protein gets one entry after TCRdb re-called the RT-PCR reads with MiXCR. The table lists some 200,000 distinct CDR3 sequences, about 12% of them singletons. These same data were also listed under a study on T cells expressing NK-cell markers. That report adds: Libraries used 5'RACE template switching adding universal primer site and UMIs.

This specimen consisted of CD8+ T cells sorted from PBMCs, obtained about 13 days after vaccination. J is TRBJ2-3 and V is TRBV2; TRBD2 aligns across 10 bases. The clonotype was recovered from a man in his forties or fifties who received an inactivated influenza vaccine. The CDR3 loop reads CASSEERGGPTDTQYF. As DNA, the CDR3 is TGTGCCAGCAGTGAGGAGCGGGGGGGCCCAACAGATACGCAGTATTTT.